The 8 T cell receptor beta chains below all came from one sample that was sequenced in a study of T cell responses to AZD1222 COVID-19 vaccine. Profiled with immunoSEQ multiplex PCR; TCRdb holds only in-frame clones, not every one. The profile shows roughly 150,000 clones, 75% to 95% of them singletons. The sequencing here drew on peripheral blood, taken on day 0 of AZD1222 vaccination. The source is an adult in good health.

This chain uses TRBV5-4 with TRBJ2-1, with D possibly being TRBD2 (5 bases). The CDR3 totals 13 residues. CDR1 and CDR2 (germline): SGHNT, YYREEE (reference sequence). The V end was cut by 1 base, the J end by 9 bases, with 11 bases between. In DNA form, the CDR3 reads TGTGCCAGCAGCTTGTTTTCGGGATCTGAGCAGTTCTTC. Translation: CASSLFSGSEQFF.

The CDR3 DNA sequence: TGTGCCAGCAGCTTGGCGGGAGACTACGAGCAGTACTTC. As protein: CASSLAGDYEQYF. J is TRBJ2-7 and V is TRBV7-9; 7 bases align to TRBD2. This CDR3 has 13 amino acids. After removal of 3 bases from V and 3 bases from J, the junction contained 2 bases not matched to a gene. CDR1 is SEHNR, CDR2 FQNEAQ, per germline (reference sequence).

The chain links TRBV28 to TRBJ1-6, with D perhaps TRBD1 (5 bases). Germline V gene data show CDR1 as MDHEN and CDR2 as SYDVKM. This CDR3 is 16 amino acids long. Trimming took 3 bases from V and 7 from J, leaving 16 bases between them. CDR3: CASSFSSGRDNSPLHF. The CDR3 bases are TGTGCCAGCAGTTTCTCGTCCGGGCGGGACAATTCACCCCTCCACTTT.

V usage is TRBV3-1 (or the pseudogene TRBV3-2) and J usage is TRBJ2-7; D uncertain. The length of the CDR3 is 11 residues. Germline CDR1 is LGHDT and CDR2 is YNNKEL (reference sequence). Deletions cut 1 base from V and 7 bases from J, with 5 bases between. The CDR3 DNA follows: TGTGCCAGCAGCCAAGGGGTTGAGCAGTACTTC. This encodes CASSQGVEQYF.

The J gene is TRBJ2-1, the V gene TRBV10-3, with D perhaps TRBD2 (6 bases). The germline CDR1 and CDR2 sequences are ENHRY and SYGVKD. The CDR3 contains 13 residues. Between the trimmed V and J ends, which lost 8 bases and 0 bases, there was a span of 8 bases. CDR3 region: CAIGGSSYNEQFF. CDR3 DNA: TGTGCCATCGGGGGGAGCTCCTACAATGAGCAGTTCTTC.

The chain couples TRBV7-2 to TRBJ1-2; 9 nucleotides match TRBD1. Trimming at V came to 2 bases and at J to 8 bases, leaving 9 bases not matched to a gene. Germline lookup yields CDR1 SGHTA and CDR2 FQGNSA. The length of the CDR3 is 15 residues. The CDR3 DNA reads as TGTGCCAGCAGCTTACTAACAGGGGGCGGGAGCGGCTACACCTTC. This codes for CASSLLTGGGSGYTF. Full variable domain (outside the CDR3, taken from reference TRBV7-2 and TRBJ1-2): GAGVSQSPSNKVTEKGKDVELRCDPISGHTALYWYRQSLGQGLEFLIYFQGNSAPDKSGLPSDRFSAERTGGSVSTLTIQRTQQEDSAVYLCASSLLTGGGSGYTFGSGTRLTVV.

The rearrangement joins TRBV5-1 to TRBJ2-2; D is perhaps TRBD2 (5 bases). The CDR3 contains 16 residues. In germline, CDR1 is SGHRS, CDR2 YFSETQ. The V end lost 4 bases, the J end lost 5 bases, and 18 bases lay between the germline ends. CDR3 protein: CASSPGGPRPTGELFF. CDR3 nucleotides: TGCGCCAGCAGCCCGGGCGGGCCTAGGCCAACCGGGGAGCTGTTTTTT. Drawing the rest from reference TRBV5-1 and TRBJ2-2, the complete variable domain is KAGVTQTPRYLIKTRGQQVTLSCSPISGHRSVSWYQQTPGQGLQFLFEYFSETQRNKGNFPGRFSGRQFSNSRSEMNVSTLELGDSALYLCASSPGGPRPTGELFFGEGSRLTVL.

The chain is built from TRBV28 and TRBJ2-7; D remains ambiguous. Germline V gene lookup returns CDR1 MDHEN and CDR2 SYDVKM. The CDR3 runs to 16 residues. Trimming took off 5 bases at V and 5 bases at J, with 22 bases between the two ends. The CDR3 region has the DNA TGTGCCAGCAGTCCGAAGTTCCGGTTGGGGTTGAACGAGCAGTACTTC. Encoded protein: CASSPKFRLGLNEQYF.